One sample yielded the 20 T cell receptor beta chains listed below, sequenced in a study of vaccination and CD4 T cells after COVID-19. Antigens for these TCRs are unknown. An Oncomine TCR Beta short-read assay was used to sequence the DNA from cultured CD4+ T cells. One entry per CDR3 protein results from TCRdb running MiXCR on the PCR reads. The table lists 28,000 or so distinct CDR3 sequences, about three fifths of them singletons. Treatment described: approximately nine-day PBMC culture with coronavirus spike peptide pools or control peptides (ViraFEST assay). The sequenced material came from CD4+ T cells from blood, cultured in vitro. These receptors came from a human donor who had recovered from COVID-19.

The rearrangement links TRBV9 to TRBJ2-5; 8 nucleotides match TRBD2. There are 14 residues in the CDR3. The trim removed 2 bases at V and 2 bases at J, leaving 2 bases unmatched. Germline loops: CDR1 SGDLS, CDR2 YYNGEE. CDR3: CASSVTSEQETQYF. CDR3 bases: TGTGCCAGCAGCGTGACTAGCGAACAAGAGACCCAGTACTTC.

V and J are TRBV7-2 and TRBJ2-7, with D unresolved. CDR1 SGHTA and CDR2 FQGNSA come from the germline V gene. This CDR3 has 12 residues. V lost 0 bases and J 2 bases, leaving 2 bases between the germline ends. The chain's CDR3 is CASSLATYEQYF. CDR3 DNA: TGTGCCAGCAGCTTAGCCACCTACGAGCAGTACTTC. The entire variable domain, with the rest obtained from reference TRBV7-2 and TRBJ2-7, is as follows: GAGVSQSPSNKVTEKGKDVELRCDPISGHTALYWYRQSLGQGLEFLIYFQGNSAPDKSGLPSDRFSAERTGGSVSTLTIQRTQQEDSAVYLCASSLATYEQYFGPGTRLTVT.

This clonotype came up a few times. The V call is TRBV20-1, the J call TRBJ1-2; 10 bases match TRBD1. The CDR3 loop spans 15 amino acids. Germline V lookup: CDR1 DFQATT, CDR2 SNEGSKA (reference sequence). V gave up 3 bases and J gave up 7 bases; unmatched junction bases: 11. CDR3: CSASPPTGGAAGYTF. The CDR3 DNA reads TGCAGTGCTAGCCCCCCGACAGGGGGCGCGGCTGGCTACACCTTC.

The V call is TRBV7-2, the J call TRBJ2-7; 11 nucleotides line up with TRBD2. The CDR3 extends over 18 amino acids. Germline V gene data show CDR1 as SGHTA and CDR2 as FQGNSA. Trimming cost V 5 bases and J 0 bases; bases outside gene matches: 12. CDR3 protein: CASSLSPSGRMSSYEQYF. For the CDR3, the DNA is TGTGCCAGCAGCCTAAGTCCTAGCGGGAGGATGAGCTCCTACGAGCAGTACTTC.

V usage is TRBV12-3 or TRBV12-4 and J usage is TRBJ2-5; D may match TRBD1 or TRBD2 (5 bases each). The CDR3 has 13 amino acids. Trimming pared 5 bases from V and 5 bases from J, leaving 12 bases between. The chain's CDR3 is CASSQGREETQYF. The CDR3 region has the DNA TGTGCCAGCAGTCAGGGAAGGGAGGAGACCCAGTACTTC.

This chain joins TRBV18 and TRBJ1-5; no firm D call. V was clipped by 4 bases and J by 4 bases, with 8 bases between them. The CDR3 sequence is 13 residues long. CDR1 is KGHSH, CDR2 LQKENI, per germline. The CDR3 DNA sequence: TGTGCCAGCTCACACCAAGATAATCAGCCCCAGCATTTT. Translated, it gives CASSHQDNQPQHF.

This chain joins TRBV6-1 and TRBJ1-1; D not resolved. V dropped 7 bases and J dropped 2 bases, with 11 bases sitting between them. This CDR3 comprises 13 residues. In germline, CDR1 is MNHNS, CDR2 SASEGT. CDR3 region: CASMRRINTEAFF. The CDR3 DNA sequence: TGTGCCAGCATGAGACGGATAAACACTGAAGCTTTCTTT.

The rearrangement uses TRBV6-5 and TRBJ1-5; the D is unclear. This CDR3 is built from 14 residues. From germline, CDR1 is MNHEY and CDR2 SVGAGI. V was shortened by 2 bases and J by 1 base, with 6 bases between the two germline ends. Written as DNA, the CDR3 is TGTGCCAGCAGTTACGACAACAGCAATCAGCCCCAGCATTTT. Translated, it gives CASSYDNSNQPQHF.

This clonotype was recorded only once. The CDR3 region is CAWNLGQRTYGYTF. The CDR3 DNA follows: TGTGCCTGGAACCTTGGACAGAGAACTTATGGCTACACCTTC. V and J are TRBV30 and TRBJ1-2; tentatively, D is TRBD1 (6 bases). This CDR3 contains 14 residues. Trimming shortened V by 4 bases and J by 5 bases, and 17 bases separated the two germline ends. Germline V gene lookup returns CDR1 GTSNPN and CDR2 SVGIG (reference sequence). Looking up the rest from reference TRBV30 and TRBJ1-2 gives the full variable domain: SQTIHQWPATLVQPVGSPLSLECTVEGTSNPNLYWYRQAAGRGLQLLFYSVGIGQISSEVPQNLSASRPQDRQFILSSKKLLLSDSGFYLCAWNLGQRTYGYTFGSGTRLTVV.

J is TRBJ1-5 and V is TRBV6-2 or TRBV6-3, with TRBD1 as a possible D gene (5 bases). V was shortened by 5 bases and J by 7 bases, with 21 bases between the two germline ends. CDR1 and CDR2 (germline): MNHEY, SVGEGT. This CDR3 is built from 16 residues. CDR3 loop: CASSPNSQGLGQPQHF. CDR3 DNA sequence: TGTGCCAGCAGTCCGAACTCCCAGGGTCTCGGGCAGCCCCAGCATTTT.

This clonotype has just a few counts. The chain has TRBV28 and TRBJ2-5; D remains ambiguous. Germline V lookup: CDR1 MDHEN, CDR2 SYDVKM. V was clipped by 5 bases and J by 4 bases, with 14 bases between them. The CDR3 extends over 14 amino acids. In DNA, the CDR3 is TGTGCCAGCAGTCTCTACAGTGCCCTAGAGACCCAGTACTTC. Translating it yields CASSLYSALETQYF.

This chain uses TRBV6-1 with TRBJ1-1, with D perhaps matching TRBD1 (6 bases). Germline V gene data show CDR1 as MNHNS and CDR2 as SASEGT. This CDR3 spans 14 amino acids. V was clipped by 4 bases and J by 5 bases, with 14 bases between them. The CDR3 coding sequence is TGTGCCAGCAGTGCAGTGGGGGCGCGAACTGAAGCTTTCTTT. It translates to CASSAVGARTEAFF.

DNA for the CDR3: TGTGCCACCAGTGACTCGGGGTCGGACAGGGTGGGCAATGAGCAGTTCTTC. This sequence encodes CATSDSGSDRVGNEQFF. The chain joins TRBV24-1 to TRBJ2-1; 8 bases align to TRBD1. CDR1 is KGHDR and CDR2 is SFDVKD in the germline V gene. The CDR3 is 17 residues long. V lost 4 bases to trimming and J lost 6 bases; unmatched junction nucleotides: 13.

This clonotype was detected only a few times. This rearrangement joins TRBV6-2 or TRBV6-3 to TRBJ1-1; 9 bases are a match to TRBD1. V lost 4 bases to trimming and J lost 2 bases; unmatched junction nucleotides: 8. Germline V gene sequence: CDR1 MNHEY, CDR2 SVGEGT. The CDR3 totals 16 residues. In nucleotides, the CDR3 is TGTGCCAGCAGTTTTGGACAGGGGACCTTTAACACTGAAGCTTTCTTT. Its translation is CASSFGQGTFNTEAFF.

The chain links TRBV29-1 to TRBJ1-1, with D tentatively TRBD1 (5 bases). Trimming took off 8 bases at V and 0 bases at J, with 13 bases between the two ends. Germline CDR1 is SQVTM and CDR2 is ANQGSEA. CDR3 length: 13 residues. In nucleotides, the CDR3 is TGCAGCTCACGACGGGGGGTGAACACTGAAGCTTTCTTT. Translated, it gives CSSRRGVNTEAFF.

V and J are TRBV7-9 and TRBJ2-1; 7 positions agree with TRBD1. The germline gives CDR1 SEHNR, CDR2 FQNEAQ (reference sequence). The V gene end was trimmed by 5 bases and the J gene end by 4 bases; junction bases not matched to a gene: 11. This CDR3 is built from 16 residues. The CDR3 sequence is CASSPPATGQYNEQFF. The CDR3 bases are TGTGCCAGCAGCCCGCCAGCCACGGGACAGTACAATGAGCAGTTCTTC.

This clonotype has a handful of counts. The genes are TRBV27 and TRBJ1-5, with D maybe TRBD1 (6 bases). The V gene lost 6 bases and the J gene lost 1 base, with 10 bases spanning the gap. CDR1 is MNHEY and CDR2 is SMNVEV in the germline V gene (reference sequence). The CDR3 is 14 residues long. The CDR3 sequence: CASSQGQSNQPQHF. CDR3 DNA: TGTGCCAGCAGCCAAGGACAGAGCAATCAGCCCCAGCATTTT.

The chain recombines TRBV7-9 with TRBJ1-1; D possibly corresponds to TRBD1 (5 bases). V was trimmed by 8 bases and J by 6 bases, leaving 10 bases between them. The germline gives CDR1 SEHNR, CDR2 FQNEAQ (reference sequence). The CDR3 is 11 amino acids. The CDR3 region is CASGRGSEAFF. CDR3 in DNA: TGTGCCAGCGGAAGGGGTTCTGAAGCTTTCTTT.

The CDR3 reads CASSQRGTHTGELFF. The CDR3 region has the DNA TGTGCCAGCAGCCAGCGGGGTACACATACCGGGGAGCTGTTTTTT. This sequence joins TRBV12-3 or TRBV12-4 and TRBJ2-2, with 7 positions matching TRBD2. The CDR3 sequence is 15 residues long. J gave up 5 bases and V 6 bases, and 9 bases lay outside the gene matches.

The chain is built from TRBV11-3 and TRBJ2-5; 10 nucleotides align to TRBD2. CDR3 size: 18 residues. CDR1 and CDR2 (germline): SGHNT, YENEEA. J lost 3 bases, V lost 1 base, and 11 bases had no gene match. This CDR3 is CASSLGCLAGVCEETQYF. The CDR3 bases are TGTGCCAGCAGCTTAGGGTGCCTAGCGGGAGTGTGTGAAGAGACCCAGTACTTC.